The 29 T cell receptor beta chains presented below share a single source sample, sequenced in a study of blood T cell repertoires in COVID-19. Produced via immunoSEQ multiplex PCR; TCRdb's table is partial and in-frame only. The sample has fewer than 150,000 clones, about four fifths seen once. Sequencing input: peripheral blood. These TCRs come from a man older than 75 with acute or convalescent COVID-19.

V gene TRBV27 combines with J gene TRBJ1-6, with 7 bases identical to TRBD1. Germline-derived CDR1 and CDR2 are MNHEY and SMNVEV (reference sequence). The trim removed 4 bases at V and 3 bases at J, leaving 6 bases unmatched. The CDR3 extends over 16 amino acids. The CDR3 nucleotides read TGTGCCAGCAGTTCCTCGGGACAGTTCTATAATTCACCCCTCCACTTT. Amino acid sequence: CASSSSGQFYNSPLHF.

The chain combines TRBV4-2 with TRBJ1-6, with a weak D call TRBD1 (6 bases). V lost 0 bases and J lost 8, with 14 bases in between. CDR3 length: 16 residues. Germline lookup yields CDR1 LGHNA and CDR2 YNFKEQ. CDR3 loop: CASSQDTRTDHSPLHF. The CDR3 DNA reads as TGTGCCAGCAGCCAAGATACACGGACAGACCATTCACCCCTCCACTTT.

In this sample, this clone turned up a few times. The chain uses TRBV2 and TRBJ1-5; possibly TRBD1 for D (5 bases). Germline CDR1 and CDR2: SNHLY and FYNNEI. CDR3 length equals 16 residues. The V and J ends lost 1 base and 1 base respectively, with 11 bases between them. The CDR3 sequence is CASSEGGPLSNQPQHF. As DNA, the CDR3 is TGTGCCAGCAGTGAAGGGGGCCCTTTGAGCAATCAGCCCCAGCATTTT.

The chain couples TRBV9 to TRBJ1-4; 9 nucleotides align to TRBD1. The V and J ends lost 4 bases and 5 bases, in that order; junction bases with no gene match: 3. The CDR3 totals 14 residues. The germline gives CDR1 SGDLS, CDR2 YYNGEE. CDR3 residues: CASSPGTGNEKLFF. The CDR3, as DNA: TGTGCCAGCAGCCCAGGGACAGGGAATGAAAAACTGTTTTTT.

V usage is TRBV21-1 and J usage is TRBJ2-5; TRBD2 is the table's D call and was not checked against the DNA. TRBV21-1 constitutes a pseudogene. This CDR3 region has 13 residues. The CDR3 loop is CASTQTCSGVQYF. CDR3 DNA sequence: TGTGCCAGCACCCAAACATGTAGCGGGGTGCAATACTTC.

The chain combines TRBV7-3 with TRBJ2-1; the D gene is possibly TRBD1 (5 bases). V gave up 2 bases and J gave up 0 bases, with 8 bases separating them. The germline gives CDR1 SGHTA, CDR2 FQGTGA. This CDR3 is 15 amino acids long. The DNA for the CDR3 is TGTGCCAGCAGCTTAGACAGTAGCTCCTACAATGAGCAGTTCTTC. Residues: CASSLDSSSYNEQFF.

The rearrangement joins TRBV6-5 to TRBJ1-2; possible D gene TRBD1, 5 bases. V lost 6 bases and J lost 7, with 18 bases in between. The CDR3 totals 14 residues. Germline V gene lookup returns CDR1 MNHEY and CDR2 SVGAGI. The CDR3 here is CASSLRVNSGGYTF. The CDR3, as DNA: TGTGCCAGCAGCCTCAGGGTAAACTCCGGTGGCTACACCTTC.

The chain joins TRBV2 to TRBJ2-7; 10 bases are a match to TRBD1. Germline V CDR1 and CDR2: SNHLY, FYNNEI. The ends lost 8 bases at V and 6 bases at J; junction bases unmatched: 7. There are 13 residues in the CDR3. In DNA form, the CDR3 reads TGTGCCAGCTTACGGGACAGGGGACTCGAGCAGTACTTC. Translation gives CASLRDRGLEQYF.

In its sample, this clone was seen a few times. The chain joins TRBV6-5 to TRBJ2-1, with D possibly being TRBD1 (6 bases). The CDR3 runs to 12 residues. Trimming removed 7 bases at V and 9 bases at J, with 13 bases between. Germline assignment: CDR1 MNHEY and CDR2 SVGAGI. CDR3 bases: TGTGCCAGCATGTACAGGGACGGTGAGCAGTTCTTC. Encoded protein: CASMYRDGEQFF.

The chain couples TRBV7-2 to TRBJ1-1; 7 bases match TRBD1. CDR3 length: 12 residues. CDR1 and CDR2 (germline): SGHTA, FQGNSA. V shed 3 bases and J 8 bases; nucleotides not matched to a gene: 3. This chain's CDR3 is CASSLGQREAFF. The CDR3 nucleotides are TGTGCCAGCAGCTTGGGACAGCGGGAAGCTTTCTTT.

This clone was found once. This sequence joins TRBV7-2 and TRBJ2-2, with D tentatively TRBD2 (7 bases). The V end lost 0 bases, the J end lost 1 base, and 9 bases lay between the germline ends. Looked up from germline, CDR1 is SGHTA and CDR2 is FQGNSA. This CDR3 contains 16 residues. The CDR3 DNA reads TGTGCCAGCAGCTTAGCCGGGGGGCGGAACACCGGGGAGCTGTTTTTT. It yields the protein CASSLAGGRNTGELFF. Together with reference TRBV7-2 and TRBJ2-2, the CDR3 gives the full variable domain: GAGVSQSPSNKVTEKGKDVELRCDPISGHTALYWYRQSLGQGLEFLIYFQGNSAPDKSGLPSDRFSAERTGGSVSTLTIQRTQQEDSAVYLCASSLAGGRNTGELFFGEGSRLTVL.

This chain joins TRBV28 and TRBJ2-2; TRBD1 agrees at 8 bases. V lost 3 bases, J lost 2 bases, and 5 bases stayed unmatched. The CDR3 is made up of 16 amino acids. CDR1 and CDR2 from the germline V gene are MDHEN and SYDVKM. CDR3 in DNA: TGTGCCAGCAGTTTTATAACAGGGGGAAACACCGGGGAGCTGTTTTTT. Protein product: CASSFITGGNTGELFF.

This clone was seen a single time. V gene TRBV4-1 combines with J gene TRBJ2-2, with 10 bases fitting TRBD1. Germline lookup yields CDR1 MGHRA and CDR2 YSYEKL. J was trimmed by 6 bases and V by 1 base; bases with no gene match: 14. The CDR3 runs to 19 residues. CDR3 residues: CASSQAGVGQGDGAGELFF. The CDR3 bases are TGCGCCAGCAGCCAAGCAGGCGTTGGACAGGGGGATGGAGCCGGGGAGCTGTTTTTT.

The CDR3 loop reads CASSYSSGRGVTEAFF. The CDR3, as DNA: TGTGCCAGCAGTTACTCGAGCGGGAGGGGGGTCACTGAAGCTTTCTTT. The rearrangement links TRBV6-5 to TRBJ1-1, with TRBD1 as a possible D gene (6 bases). Trimming cost V 0 bases and J 4 bases, with 15 bases left between them. Germline V gene data show CDR1 as MNHEY and CDR2 as SVGAGI. The CDR3 loop spans 16 amino acids.

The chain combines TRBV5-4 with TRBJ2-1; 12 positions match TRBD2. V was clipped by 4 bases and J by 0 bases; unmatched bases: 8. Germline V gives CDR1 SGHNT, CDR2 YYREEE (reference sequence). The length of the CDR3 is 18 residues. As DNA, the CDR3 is TGTGCCAGCAGCCCGACTAGCGGGGGTCTGAGCTCCTACAATGAGCAGTTCTTC. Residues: CASSPTSGGLSSYNEQFF.

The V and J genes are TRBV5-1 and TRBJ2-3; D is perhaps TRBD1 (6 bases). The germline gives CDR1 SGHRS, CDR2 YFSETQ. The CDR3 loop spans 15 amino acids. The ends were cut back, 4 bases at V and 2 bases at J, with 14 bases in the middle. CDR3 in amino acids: CASSVLGQHTDTQYF. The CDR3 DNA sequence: TGCGCCAGCAGCGTCCTCGGACAGCACACAGATACGCAGTATTTT.

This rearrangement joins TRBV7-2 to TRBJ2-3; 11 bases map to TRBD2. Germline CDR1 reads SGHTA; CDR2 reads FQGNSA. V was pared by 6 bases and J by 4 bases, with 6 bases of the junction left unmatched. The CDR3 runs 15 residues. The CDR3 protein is CASSLTSGASDTQYF. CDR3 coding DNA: TGTGCCAGCAGTCTGACTAGCGGGGCGTCAGATACGCAGTATTTT.

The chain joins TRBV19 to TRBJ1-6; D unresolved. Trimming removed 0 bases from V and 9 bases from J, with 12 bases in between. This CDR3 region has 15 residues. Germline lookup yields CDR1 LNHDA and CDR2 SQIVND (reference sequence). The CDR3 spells CASSIDSGTASPLHF. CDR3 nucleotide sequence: TGTGCCAGTAGTATAGATTCGGGTACCGCTTCACCCCTCCACTTT.

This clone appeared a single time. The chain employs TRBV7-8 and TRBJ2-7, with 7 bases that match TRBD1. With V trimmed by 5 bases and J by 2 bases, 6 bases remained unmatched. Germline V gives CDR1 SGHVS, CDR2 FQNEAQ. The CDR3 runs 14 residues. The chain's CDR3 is CASSINRGPYEQYF. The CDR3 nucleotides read TGTGCCAGCAGCATTAACAGGGGCCCCTACGAGCAGTACTTC.

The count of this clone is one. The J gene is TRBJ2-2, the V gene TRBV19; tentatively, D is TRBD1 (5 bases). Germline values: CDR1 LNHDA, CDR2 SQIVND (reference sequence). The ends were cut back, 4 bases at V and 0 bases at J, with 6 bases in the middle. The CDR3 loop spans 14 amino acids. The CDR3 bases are TGTGCCAGTAGTAGACAGCCGAACACCGGGGAGCTGTTTTTT. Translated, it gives CASSRQPNTGELFF.

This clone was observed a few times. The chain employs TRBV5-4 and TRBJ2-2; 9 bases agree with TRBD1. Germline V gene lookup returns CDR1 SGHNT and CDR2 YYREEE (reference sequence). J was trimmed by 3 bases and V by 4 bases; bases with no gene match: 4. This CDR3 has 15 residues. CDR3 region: CASSPGTGYTGELFF. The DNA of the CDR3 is TGTGCCAGCAGCCCAGGGACAGGGTACACCGGGGAGCTGTTTTTT.

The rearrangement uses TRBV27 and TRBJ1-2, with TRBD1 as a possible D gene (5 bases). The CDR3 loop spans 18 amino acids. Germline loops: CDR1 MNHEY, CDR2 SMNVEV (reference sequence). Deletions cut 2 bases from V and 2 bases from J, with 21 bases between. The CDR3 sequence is CASSLRAPGPPVNYGYTF. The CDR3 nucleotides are TGTGCCAGCAGTTTACGGGCCCCAGGGCCCCCGGTGAACTATGGCTACACCTTC.

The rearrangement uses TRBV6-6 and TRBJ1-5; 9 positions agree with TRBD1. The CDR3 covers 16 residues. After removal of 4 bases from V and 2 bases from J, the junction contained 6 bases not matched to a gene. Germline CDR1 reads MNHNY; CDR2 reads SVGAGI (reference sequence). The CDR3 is CASSSGTGIRNQPQHF. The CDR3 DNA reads TGTGCCAGCAGTTCCGGGACAGGGATACGCAATCAGCCCCAGCATTTT.

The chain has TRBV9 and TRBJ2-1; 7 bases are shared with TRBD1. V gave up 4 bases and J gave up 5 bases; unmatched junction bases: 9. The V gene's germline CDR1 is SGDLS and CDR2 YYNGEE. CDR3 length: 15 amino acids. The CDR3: CASSKAPTGHNEQFF. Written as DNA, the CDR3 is TGTGCCAGCAGCAAGGCCCCGACAGGGCACAATGAGCAGTTCTTC.

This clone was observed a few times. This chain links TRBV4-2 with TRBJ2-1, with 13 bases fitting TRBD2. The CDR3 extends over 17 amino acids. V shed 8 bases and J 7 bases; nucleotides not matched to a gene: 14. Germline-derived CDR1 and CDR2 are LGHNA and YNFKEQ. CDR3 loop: CASCQGVLAGGPNEQFF. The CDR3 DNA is TGTGCCAGCTGTCAAGGGGTACTAGCGGGGGGGCCAAATGAGCAGTTCTTC.

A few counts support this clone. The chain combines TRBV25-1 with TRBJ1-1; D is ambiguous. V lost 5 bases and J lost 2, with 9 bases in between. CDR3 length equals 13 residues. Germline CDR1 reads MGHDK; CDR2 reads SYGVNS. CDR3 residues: CASSSDTNTEAFF. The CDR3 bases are TGTGCCAGCAGTTCCGACACCAACACTGAAGCTTTCTTT.

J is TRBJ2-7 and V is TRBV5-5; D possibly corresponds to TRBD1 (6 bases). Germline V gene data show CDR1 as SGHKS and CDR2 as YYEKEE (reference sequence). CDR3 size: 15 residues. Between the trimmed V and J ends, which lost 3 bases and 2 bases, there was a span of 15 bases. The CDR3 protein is CASSSSGTLTYEQYF. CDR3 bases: TGTGCCAGCAGCTCCTCCGGGACACTTACCTACGAGCAGTACTTC.

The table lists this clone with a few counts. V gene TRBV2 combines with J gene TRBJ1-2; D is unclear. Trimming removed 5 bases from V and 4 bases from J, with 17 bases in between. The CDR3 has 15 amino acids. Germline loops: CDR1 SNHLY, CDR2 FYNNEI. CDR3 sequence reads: CASSLQEASRYGYTF. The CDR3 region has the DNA TGTGCCAGCAGTCTTCAAGAGGCGAGCCGCTATGGCTACACCTTC.

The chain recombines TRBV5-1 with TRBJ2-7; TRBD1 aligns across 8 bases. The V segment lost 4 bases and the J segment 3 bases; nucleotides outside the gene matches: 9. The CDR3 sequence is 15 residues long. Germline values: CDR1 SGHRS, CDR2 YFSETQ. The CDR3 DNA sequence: TGCGCCAGCAGCCTGGCGGGACAGGTTGGCTACGAGCAGTACTTC. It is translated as CASSLAGQVGYEQYF. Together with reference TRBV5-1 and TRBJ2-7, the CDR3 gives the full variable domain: KAGVTQTPRYLIKTRGQQVTLSCSPISGHRSVSWYQQTPGQGLQFLFEYFSETQRNKGNFPGRFSGRQFSNSRSEMNVSTLELGDSALYLCASSLAGQVGYEQYFGPGTRLTVT.